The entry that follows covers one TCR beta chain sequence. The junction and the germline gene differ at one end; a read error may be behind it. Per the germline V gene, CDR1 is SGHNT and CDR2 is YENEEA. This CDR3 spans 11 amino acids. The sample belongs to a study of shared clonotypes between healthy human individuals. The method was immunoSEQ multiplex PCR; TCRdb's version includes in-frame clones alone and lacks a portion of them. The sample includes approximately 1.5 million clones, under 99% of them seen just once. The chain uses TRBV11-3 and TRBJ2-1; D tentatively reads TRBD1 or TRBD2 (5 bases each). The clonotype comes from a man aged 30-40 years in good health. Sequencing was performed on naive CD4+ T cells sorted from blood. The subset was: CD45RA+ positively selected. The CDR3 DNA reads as TGTGCCAGCAGCGATCCGGGACCCCGGGTCTTC. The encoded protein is CASSDPGPRVF. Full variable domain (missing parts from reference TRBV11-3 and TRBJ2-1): EAGVVQSPRYKIIEKKQPVAFWCNPISGHNTLYWYLQNLGQGPELLIRYENEEAVDDSQLPKDRFSAERLKGVDSTLKIQPAELGDSAVYLCASSDPGPRVFGPGTRLTVL.